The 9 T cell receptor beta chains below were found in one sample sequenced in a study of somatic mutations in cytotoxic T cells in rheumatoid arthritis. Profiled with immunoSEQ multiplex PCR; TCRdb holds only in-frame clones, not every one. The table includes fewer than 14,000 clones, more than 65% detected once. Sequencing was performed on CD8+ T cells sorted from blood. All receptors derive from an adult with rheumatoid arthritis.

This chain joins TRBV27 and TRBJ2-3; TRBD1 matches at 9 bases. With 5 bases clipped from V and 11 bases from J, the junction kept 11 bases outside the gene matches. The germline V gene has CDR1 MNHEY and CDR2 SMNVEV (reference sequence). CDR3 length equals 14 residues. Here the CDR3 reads CASSRGQGLPQQYF. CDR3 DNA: TGTGCCAGCAGTCGAGGACAGGGGCTCCCCCAGCAGTATTTT.

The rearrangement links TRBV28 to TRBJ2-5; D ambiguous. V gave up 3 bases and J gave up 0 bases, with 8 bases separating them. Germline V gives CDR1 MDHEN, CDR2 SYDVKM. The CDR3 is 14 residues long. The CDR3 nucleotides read TGTGCCAGCAGTTTGGAGCACTACCAAGAGACCCAGTACTTC. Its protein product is CASSLEHYQETQYF.

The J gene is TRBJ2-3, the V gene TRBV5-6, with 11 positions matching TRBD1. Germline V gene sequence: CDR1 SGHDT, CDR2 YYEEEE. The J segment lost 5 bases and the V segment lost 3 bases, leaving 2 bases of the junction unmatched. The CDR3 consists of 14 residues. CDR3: CASSSDRGLDTQYF. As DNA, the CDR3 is TGTGCCAGCAGCTCGGACAGGGGGCTAGATACGCAGTATTTT.

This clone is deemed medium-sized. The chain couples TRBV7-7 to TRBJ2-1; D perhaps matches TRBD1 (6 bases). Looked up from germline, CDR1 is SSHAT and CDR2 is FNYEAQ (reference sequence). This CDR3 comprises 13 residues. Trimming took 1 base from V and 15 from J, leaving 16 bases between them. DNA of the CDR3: TGTGCCAGCAGCTTAGTTCCGACAGGACGTCGGTTCTTC. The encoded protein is CASSLVPTGRRFF. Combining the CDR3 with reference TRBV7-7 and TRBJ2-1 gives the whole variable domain GAGVSQSPRYKVTKRGQDVTLRCDPISSHATLYWYQQALGQGPEFLTYFNYEAQPDKSGLPSDRFSAERPEGSISTLTIQRTEQRDSAMYRCASSLVPTGRRFFGPGTRLTVL.

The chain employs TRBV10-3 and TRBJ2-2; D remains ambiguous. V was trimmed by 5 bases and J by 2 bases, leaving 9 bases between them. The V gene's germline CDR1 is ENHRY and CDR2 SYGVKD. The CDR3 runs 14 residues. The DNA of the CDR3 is TGTGCCATCAGTTCAGGATTTAACACCGGGGAGCTGTTTTTT. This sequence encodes CAISSGFNTGELFF.

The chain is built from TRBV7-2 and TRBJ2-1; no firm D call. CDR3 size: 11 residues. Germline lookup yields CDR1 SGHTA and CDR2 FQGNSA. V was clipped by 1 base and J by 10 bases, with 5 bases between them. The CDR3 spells CASSLGSEQFF. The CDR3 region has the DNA TGTGCCAGCAGCTTAGGCTCAGAGCAGTTCTTC.

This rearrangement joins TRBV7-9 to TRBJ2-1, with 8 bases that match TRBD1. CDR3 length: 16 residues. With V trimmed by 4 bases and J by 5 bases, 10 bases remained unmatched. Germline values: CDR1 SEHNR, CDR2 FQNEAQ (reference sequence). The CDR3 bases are TGTGCCAGCAGCTGGCTACAGGGGGAACCTAACAATGAGCAGTTCTTC. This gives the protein CASSWLQGEPNNEQFF.

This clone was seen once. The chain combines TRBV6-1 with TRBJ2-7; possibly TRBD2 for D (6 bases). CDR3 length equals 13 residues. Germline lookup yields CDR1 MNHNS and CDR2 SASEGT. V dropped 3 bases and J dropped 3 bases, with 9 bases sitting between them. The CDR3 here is CASSDPGLYEQYF. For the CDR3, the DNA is TGTGCCAGCAGTGATCCGGGACTCTACGAGCAGTACTTC.

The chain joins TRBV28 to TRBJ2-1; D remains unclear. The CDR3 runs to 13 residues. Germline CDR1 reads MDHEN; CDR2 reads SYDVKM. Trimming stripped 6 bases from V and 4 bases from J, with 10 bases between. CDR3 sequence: CASSPLGYNEQFF. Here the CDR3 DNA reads TGTGCCAGCAGCCCCTTGGGGTACAATGAGCAGTTCTTC.